The 32 T cell receptor beta chains given below trace back to one sample, sequenced in a study of blood T cells in healthy people across ages. A second about 6 to 12 cycle PCR used barcoded and J-beta primers. TCRdb re-called the 5' RACE reads with MiXCR, one entry per CDR3 protein. The sample records fewer than 650,000 distinct CDR3 sequences, roughly a quarter being singletons. The same sample was also studied in work on T cells of mothers and their children.

The specimen sequenced was blood. All receptors come from a boy younger than 10 in good health.

The genes are TRBV27 and TRBJ2-1, with unresolved D. The J call may be faulty, since TRBJ2-5 better matches the DNA end. This CDR3 is built from 15 residues. Germline CDR1 is MNHEY and CDR2 is SMNVEV (reference sequence). The CDR3 region has the DNA TGTGCCAGCAGTCATGCCCCTCAGGTGATGGAGACCCAGTACTTC. Translated: CASSHAPQVMETQYF.

The chain uses TRBV5-1 and TRBJ2-5, with D tentatively TRBD1 (5 bases). The assigned J gene may be wrong: the sequence end matches TRBJ2-1 better. CDR3 size: 14 residues. CDR1 and CDR2 (germline): SGHRS, YFSETQ. Written as DNA, the CDR3 is TGCGCCAGCAGCTTGGTTGGCAGGGTGGATGAGCAGTTCTTC. This codes for CASSLVGRVDEQFF.

This clonotype was recorded a few times. The chain carries TRBV6-5 and TRBJ2-7; the match to TRBD2 covers 14 bases. CDR1 is MNHEY and CDR2 is SVGAGI in the germline V gene. There are 14 residues in the CDR3. V was pared by 7 bases and J by 6 bases, with 5 bases of the junction left unmatched. The CDR3 region has the DNA TGTGCCAGCATCTCGGGACTAGCGGGAGCCGAGCAGTACTTC. Protein: CASISGLAGAEQYF.

The genes are TRBV2 and TRBJ1-1; D remains ambiguous. This CDR3 comprises 13 residues. Trimming stripped 1 base from V and 1 base from J, with 4 bases between. The germline gives CDR1 SNHLY, CDR2 FYNNEI. The CDR3 DNA reads TGTGCCAGCAGTGAAGAGGCGAACACTGAAGCTTTCTTT. It encodes CASSEEANTEAFF.

This clonotype was seen more than once but under ten times. The chain employs TRBV5-1 and TRBJ2-1, with a tentative D call TRBD2 (6 bases). The DNA end favors TRBJ2-7, so the J call may be wrong. Germline V gene sequence: CDR1 SGHRS, CDR2 YFSETQ. The CDR3 loop spans 14 amino acids. The DNA of the CDR3 is TGCGCCAGCAGCGATGGAGGGGCCTCCTACGAGCAGTACTTC. Translation: CASSDGGASYEQYF.

Many counts were recorded for this clonotype. CDR3 nucleotides: TGTGCCAGCAGTGAAAGTTGGGGTCGGGCGCACACAGATACGCAGTATTTT. Its protein product is CASSESWGRAHTDTQYF. The rearrangement links TRBV25-1 to TRBJ2-3; D unclear. The CDR3 totals 17 residues. Germline-derived CDR1 and CDR2 are MGHDK and SYGVNS. The ends were cut back, 2 bases at V and 2 bases at J, with 17 bases in the middle. Supplemented by reference TRBV25-1 and TRBJ2-3, the full variable domain reads EADIYQTPRYLVIGTGKKITLECSQTMGHDKMYWYQQDPGMELHLIHYSYGVNSTEKGDLSSESTVSRIRTEHFPLTLESARPSHTSQYLCASSESWGRAHTDTQYFGPGTRLTVL.

In DNA form, the CDR3 reads TGTGCCAGCAGTCATACCCGAAGGGGGACAGGGGATAATCAGCCCCAGCATTTT. Its protein product is CASSHTRRGTGDNQPQHF. The chain uses TRBV6-2 or TRBV6-3 and TRBJ1-5; TRBD1 matches 10 bases. The CDR3 contains 18 residues. V lost 5 bases, J lost 4 bases, and 14 bases stayed unmatched. CDR1 is MNHEY and CDR2 is SVGEGT in the germline V gene.

The chain joins TRBV12-3 or TRBV12-4 to TRBJ2-1, with TRBD2 identical over 13 bases. This CDR3 is 16 amino acids long. After removal of 5 bases from V and 2 bases from J, the junction contained 3 bases not matched to a gene. The CDR3 sequence is CASSGLAGEAYNEQFF. CDR3 DNA sequence: TGTGCCAGCAGTGGACTAGCGGGAGAAGCCTACAATGAGCAGTTCTTC.

The chain couples TRBV4-1 to TRBJ2-3; D is ambiguous. The CDR3 consists of 14 residues. Trimming left V 0 bases short and J 5 bases short, with 9 bases between. Germline CDR1 and CDR2: MGHRA and YSYEKL. The CDR3 coding sequence is TGCGCCAGCAGCCAAGAGGCTCTCCAAGATACGCAGTATTTT. This translates into CASSQEALQDTQYF.

This clonotype has a handful of counts. The V gene is TRBV12-3 or TRBV12-4, the J gene TRBJ2-7; 8 bases agree with TRBD2. The CDR3 consists of 13 residues. V lost 3 bases and J lost 6; bases outside the gene matches: 4. For the CDR3, the DNA is TGTGCCAGCAGTTTCCGGCGGGAGGTCGAGCAGTACTTC. Its protein is CASSFRREVEQYF.

The genes are TRBV24-1 and TRBJ2-5; 7 positions match TRBD1. The J call may be incorrect, as the DNA end agrees better with TRBJ2-1. Germline lookup yields CDR1 KGHDR and CDR2 SFDVKD. The CDR3 covers 14 residues. The CDR3 DNA reads TGTGCCACCCAGAGACAGGGTCCGAACAATGAGCAGTTCTTC. This sequence encodes CATQRQGPNNEQFF.

The V gene is TRBV10-1, the J gene TRBJ2-2, with a possible D match to TRBD1 (6 bases). Germline V CDR1 and CDR2: WNHNN, SYGVQD (reference sequence). The V end was cut by 2 bases, the J end by 7 bases, with 11 bases between. This CDR3 is built from 14 residues. The CDR3 sequence: CASSEGGVIGELFF. The CDR3 region has the DNA TGCGCCAGCAGTGAGGGGGGCGTAATCGGGGAGCTGTTTTTT.

This clonotype has only a few counts. The J gene is TRBJ2-4, the V gene TRBV6-5; D gene unclear. Trimming left V 5 bases short and J 3 bases short, with 14 bases between. CDR1 is MNHEY, CDR2 SVGAGI, per germline. The CDR3 length is 15 residues. The CDR3: CASSPLRHGKNIQYF. Written as DNA, the CDR3 is TGTGCCAGCAGTCCCCTTCGACACGGCAAAAACATTCAGTACTTC.

The chain combines TRBV6-6 with TRBJ2-5; 9 bases fit TRBD1. Germline V gene lookup returns CDR1 MNHNY and CDR2 SVGAGI (reference sequence). Trimming cost V 7 bases and J 5 bases; bases outside gene matches: 8. This CDR3 has 14 residues. CDR3 in amino acids: CASTGTGLAETQYF. The DNA for the CDR3 is TGTGCCAGCACCGGGACAGGGTTGGCGGAGACCCAGTACTTC.

The chain employs TRBV12-3 or TRBV12-4 and TRBJ2-5; no firm D call. TRBJ2-1 matches the DNA end more closely, so the J call is doubtful. The CDR3 length is 12 residues. The chain's CDR3 is CASSFFENEQFF. The CDR3 DNA reads as TGTGCCAGCAGTTTCTTCGAAAATGAGCAGTTCTTC.

V and J are TRBV7-8 and TRBJ2-4; the match to TRBD1 covers 9 bases. The CDR3 has 15 amino acids. Germline V gene sequence: CDR1 SGHVS, CDR2 FQNEAQ. Trimming cost V 5 bases and J 6 bases; bases outside gene matches: 8. This CDR3 reads CASSRNRGPGNIQYF. The CDR3 DNA reads TGTGCCAGCAGCCGTAACAGGGGGCCCGGAAACATTCAGTACTTC.

The J gene is TRBJ2-5, the V gene TRBV3-1, with D perhaps matching TRBD1 or TRBD2 (5 bases each). From germline, CDR1 is LGHDT and CDR2 YNNKEL (reference sequence). The CDR3 runs 12 residues. Trimming cost V 5 bases and J 11 bases, with 15 bases left between them. The CDR3 region is CASSTSGTQQYF. In DNA, the CDR3 is TGTGCCAGCAGCACTTCAGGGACGCAGCAGTACTTC.

V and J are TRBV19 and TRBJ2-5; 13 bases match TRBD2. TRBJ2-1 explains the end of the DNA better; the J call may be wrong. Germline CDR1 reads LNHDA; CDR2 reads SQIVND (reference sequence). CDR3 size: 14 residues. This CDR3 reads CASSTGLAGNEQFF. CDR3 sequence (DNA): TGTGCCAGTAGTACGGGACTAGCGGGGAATGAGCAGTTCTTC.

V gene TRBV20-1 combines with J gene TRBJ2-2, with D tentatively TRBD2 (6 bases). The CDR3 has 17 amino acids. Germline loops: CDR1 DFQATT, CDR2 SNEGSKA (reference sequence). Trimming pared 0 bases from V and 4 bases from J, leaving 18 bases between. CDR3 in amino acids: CSARDRTSGRGTGELFF. The CDR3, as DNA: TGCAGTGCTAGAGATCGTACGTCGGGGCGGGGCACCGGGGAGCTGTTTTTT.

There are a few counts of this clonotype. This sequence joins TRBV5-8 and TRBJ2-5; TRBD2 matches 8 bases. The CDR3 contains 15 residues. Germline V gene data show CDR1 as SGHTS and CDR2 as YDEGEE. The ends lost 2 bases at V and 4 bases at J; junction bases unmatched: 7. The CDR3 DNA is TGTGCCAGCAGCTTCGGGACTAGGGGGAGAGAGACCCAGTACTTC. As protein: CASSFGTRGRETQYF.

V is TRBV9 and J is TRBJ2-2; D is uncertain. The germline V gene encodes CDR1 SGDLS and CDR2 YYNGEE. Trimming removed 0 bases at V and 6 bases at J, with 9 bases between. The CDR3 is 14 amino acids. The CDR3 DNA reads TGTGCCAGCAGCGTAGAGGGCCGGGCCGGGGAGCTGTTTTTT. Translating it yields CASSVEGRAGELFF.

This chain uses TRBV6-4 with TRBJ1-5; D gene ambiguous. There are 13 residues in the CDR3. The V gene's germline CDR1 is MRHNA and CDR2 SNTAGT. V lost 10 bases and J lost 2, with 12 bases in between. The CDR3 region is CANRLEGNQPQHF. The CDR3 DNA is TGTGCCAACCGCCTTGAAGGCAATCAGCCCCAGCATTTT.

This chain uses TRBV12-3 or TRBV12-4 with TRBJ2-5; D is uncertain. The end of the DNA aligns better with TRBJ2-1, so the J call may be wrong. The CDR3 totals 14 residues. CDR3 DNA: TGTGCCAGCAGTTTAAGTCCCGCGATTGATGAGCAGTTCTTC. Translation: CASSLSPAIDEQFF.

The sample holds a few counts of this clonotype. The chain has TRBV20-1 and TRBJ1-1; TRBD1 is a possible D gene (6 bases). The V gene's germline CDR1 is DFQATT and CDR2 SNEGSKA (reference sequence). The CDR3 has 14 amino acids. V was pared by 4 bases and J by 3 bases, with 15 bases between. The CDR3 DNA reads TGCAGTGCTACCCATTCGGACAGAGACACTGAAGCTTTCTTT. This gives the protein CSATHSDRDTEAFF.

The V gene is TRBV27, the J gene TRBJ1-4, with 8 nucleotides matching TRBD1. The CDR3 runs to 15 residues. The ends lost 4 bases at V and 5 bases at J; junction bases unmatched: 6. Germline assignment: CDR1 MNHEY and CDR2 SMNVEV (reference sequence). CDR3 coding DNA: TGTGCCAGCAGTTCCCCACGGACAGGGAATGAAAAACTGTTTTTT. Its protein is CASSSPRTGNEKLFF.

V and J are TRBV6-2 or TRBV6-3 and TRBJ1-2, with D unresolved. The V end lost 0 bases, the J end lost 3 bases, and 5 bases lay between the germline ends. The germline V gene encodes CDR1 MNHEY and CDR2 SVGEGT. CDR3 length equals 13 residues. Written as DNA, the CDR3 is TGTGCCAGCAGTTACTCTACAGACTATGGCTACACCTTC. Translated: CASSYSTDYGYTF.

V gene TRBV6-1 combines with J gene TRBJ2-3; D is undetermined. V was shortened by 6 bases and J by 6 bases, with 16 bases between the two germline ends. The V gene's germline CDR1 is MNHNS and CDR2 SASEGT. The CDR3 has 14 residues. CDR3 in DNA: TGTGCCAGCAGCGTTAGGCCCCTGAGCGATACGCAGTATTTT. Residues: CASSVRPLSDTQYF.

This clonotype was recorded a few times. Sequence at one end of the junction differs from germline and may be a read error. The chain employs TRBV6-5 and TRBJ2-5; D ambiguous. Looked up from germline, CDR1 is MNHEY and CDR2 is SVGAGI. The CDR3 has 13 residues. The CDR3 DNA follows: TGTGCCAGCAGTGTAACGTATGGGAATGAGCAGCTCTTC. Encoded protein: CASSVTYGNEQLF.

The sample holds a few counts of this clonotype. The chain couples TRBV7-9 to TRBJ2-5, with a tentative D call TRBD1 (5 bases). The germline V gene encodes CDR1 SEHNR and CDR2 FQNEAQ (reference sequence). V was cut by 2 bases and J by 4 bases, with 14 bases left in between. This CDR3 contains 15 residues. The CDR3: CASSLNRAGRETQYF. CDR3 nucleotides: TGTGCCAGCAGCTTAAATAGGGCAGGGCGAGAGACCCAGTACTTC.

The rearrangement links TRBV7-9 to TRBJ2-7, with D possibly being TRBD2 (6 bases). Per the germline V gene, CDR1 is SEHNR and CDR2 is FQNEAQ (reference sequence). CDR3 size: 13 residues. V shed 11 bases and J shed 0 bases, with 14 bases lying between them. Here the CDR3 DNA reads TGTGCCTGGGGGGAGATAGCCTCCTACGAGCAGTACTTC. Translation gives CAWGEIASYEQYF.

This clonotype turned up a few times. The chain has TRBV12-5 and TRBJ1-2; the D is unclear. The germline V gene encodes CDR1 LGHNT and CDR2 FRNRAP. CDR3 length equals 14 residues. Trimming stripped 2 bases from V and 7 bases from J, with 14 bases between. The CDR3: CASGLNHGWGGYTF. For the CDR3, the DNA is TGTGCTAGTGGTTTGAACCACGGCTGGGGTGGCTACACCTTC.

The CDR3 DNA reads TGCAGCGTCTTGACACTACAATATGGCTACACCTTC. Residues: CSVLTLQYGYTF. The rearrangement joins TRBV29-1 to TRBJ1-2; D not certain. Trimming shortened V by 6 bases and J by 5 bases, and 13 bases separated the two germline ends. The CDR3 covers 12 residues. Per the germline V gene, CDR1 is SQVTM and CDR2 is ANQGSEA.